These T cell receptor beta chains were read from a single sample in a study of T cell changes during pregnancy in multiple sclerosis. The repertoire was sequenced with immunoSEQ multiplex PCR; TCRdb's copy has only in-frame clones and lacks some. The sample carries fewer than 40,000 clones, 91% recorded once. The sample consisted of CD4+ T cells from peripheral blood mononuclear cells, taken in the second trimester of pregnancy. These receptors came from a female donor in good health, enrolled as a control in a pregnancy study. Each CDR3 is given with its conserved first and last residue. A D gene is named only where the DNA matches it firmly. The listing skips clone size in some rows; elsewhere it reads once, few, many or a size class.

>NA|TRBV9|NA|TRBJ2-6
CASSVGGVGANVLTF
TGTGCCAGCAGCGTAGGGGGGGTTGGGGCCAACGTCCTGACTTTC
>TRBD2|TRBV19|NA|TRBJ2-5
CASTKAGGYQETQYF
TGTGCCAGTACGAAAGCGGGAGGGTACCAAGAGACCCAGTACTTC
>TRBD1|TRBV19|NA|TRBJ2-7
CASTRDSTGEQYF
TGTGCCAGTACCCGGGACAGTACCGGGGAGCAGTACTTC
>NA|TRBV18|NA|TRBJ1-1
CASSPSRGSLMNTEAFF
TGTGCCAGCTCACCATCCAGGGGAAGTCTGATGAACACTGAAGCTTTCTTT
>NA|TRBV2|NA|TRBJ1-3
CASLLEQGGNTIYF
TGTGCCAGCTTGCTAGAACAGGGCGGAAACACCATATATTTT
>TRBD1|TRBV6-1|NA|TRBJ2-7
CASSLPGTGADEQYF
TGTGCCAGCAGTCTACCCGGGACAGGGGCAGACGAGCAGTACTTC
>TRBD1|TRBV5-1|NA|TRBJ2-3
CASRQGPTDTQYF
TGCGCCAGTCGACAGGGGCCCACAGATACGCAGTATTTT
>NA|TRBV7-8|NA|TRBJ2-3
CASSPRGGADTQYF
TGTGCCAGCAGCCCCCGCGGGGGCGCAGATACGCAGTATTTT
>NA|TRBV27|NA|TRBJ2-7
CASTRGGAKEQYF
TGTGCCAGCACAAGAGGGGGGGCTAAGGAGCAGTACTTC
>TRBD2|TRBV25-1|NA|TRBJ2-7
CASREAGEQYF
TGTGCCAGCAGGGAAGCGGGGGAGCAGTACTTC
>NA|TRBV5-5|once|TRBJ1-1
CASRLTGNTEAFF
TGTGCCAGCAGGCTGACAGGGAACACTGAAGCTTTCTTT
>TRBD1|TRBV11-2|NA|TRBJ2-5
CASSYAGTGTGETQYF
TGTGCCAGCAGCTACGCCGGGACAGGGACCGGAGAGACCCAGTACTTC
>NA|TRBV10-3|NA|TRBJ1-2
CAISGTANYGYTF
TGTGCCATCAGTGGGACAGCTAACTATGGCTACACCTTC
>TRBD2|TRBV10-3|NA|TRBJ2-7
CAISSTSGAYYEQYF
TGTGCCATCAGTTCTACTAGCGGGGCTTACTACGAGCAGTACTTC
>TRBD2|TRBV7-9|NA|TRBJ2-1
CASSQTGTSNEQFF
TGTGCCAGCAGCCAAACCGGGACTAGCAATGAGCAGTTCTTC
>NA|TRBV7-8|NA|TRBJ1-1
CASTPLTGRGNTEAFF
TGTGCCAGCACCCCCCTTACCGGAAGGGGGAACACTGAAGCTTTCTTT
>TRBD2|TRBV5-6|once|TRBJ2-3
CASSLELAGASDTQYF
TGTGCCAGCAGCCTCGAACTAGCGGGGGCTTCAGATACGCAGTATTTT
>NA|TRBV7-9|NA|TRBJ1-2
CASSSQMGLGYTF
TGTGCCAGCAGCTCCCAAATGGGGCTGGGCTACACCTTC
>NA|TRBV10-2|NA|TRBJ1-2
CASSESGNYGYTF
TGCGCCAGCAGTGAGAGCGGAAACTATGGCTACACCTTC
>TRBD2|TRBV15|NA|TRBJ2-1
CATSGLAGGNEQFF
TGTGCCACCTCGGGACTAGCGGGGGGGAATGAGCAGTTCTTC
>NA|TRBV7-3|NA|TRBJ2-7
CASSLTGAGEQYF
TGTGCCAGCAGCTTAACCGGAGCGGGCGAGCAGTACTTC
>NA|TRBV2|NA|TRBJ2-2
CASSEGGYTGELFF
TGTGCCAGCAGTGAAGGGGGCTACACCGGGGAGCTGTTTTTT
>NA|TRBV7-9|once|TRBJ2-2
CASSRNTGELFF
TGTGCCAGCAGTCGTAACACCGGGGAGCTGTTTTTT
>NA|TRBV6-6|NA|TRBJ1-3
CATSPRGSRGNTIYF
TGTGCCACCTCCCCGCGGGGATCCCGAGGAAACACCATATATTTT
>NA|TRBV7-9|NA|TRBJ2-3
CASSFGGTDTQYF
TGTGCCAGCAGCTTTGGAGGGACAGATACGCAGTATTTT
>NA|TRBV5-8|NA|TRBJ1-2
CASSLHTGFGFYGYTF
TGTGCCAGCAGCTTGCACACAGGGTTCGGTTTCTATGGCTACACCTTC
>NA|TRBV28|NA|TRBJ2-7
CASTSPHNSYEQYF
TGTGCCAGCACCTCACCACACAACTCCTACGAGCAGTACTTC
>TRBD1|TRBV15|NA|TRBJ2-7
CATSGLGTGNYEQYF
TGTGCCACCAGCGGACTCGGGACAGGCAACTACGAGCAGTACTTC
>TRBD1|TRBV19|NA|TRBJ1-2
CASKNHRGGYGYTF
TGTGCCAGCAAAAACCACAGGGGCGGTTATGGCTACACCTTC
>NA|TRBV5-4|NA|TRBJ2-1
CASTTSDHYNEQFF
TGTGCCAGCACCACTAGTGACCACTACAATGAGCAGTTCTTC
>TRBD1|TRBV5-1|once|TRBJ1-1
CASSSGTGFMNTEAFF
TGCGCCAGCAGCTCCGGGACAGGGTTTATGAACACTGAAGCTTTCTTT
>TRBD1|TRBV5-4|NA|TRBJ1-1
CASSSGQMNTEAFF
TGTGCCAGCAGCTCGGGACAGATGAACACTGAAGCTTTCTTT
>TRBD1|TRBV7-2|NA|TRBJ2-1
CASSRRPGTGLRANEQFF
TGTGCCAGCAGCCGACGTCCCGGGACAGGTTTGAGGGCCAATGAGCAGTTCTTC
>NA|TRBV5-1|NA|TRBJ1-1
CASRGDPLNTEAFF
TGCGCCAGCAGGGGAGACCCCTTGAACACTGAAGCTTTCTTT
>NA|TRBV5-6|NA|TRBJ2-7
CASSLGGGLPEQYF
TGTGCCAGCAGCTTGGGCGGAGGGCTTCCCGAGCAGTACTTC
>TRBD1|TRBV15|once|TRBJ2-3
CATSRERDRPTDTQYF
TGTGCCACCAGCAGAGAGAGGGACAGGCCCACAGATACGCAGTATTTT
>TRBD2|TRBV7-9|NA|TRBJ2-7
CASSLAGRLAGEQYF
TGTGCCAGCAGCTTAGCAGGGAGGCTAGCGGGGGAGCAGTACTTC
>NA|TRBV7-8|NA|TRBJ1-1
CASSFVRGTEAFF
TGTGCCAGCAGCTTTGTGCGGGGCACTGAAGCTTTCTTT
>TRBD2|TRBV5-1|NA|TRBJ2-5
CASSLGGRLQETQYF
TGCGCCAGCAGCTTGGGCGGGAGGCTCCAAGAGACCCAGTACTTC
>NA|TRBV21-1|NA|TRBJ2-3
CASTDLEDTQYF
TGTGCCAGCACCGACCTGGAGGATACGCAGTATTTT
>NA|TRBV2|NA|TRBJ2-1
CASSEPGTASPFF
TGTGCCAGCAGTGAACCGGGGACTGCTAGTCCGTTCTTC
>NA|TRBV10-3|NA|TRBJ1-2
CAIGGGVYGYTF
TGTGCCATCGGGGGGGGCGTGTATGGCTACACCTTC